These 18 T cell receptor beta chains were all obtained from the same sample, sequenced in a study of post-analysis software for immune sequencing data. Every TCR beta cDNA library bore unique molecular identifiers. TCRdb passed the PCR reads through MiXCR, listing each CDR3 protein once. The data contain 650,000 to 850,000 distinct CDR3 sequences, 35% to 55% of them singletons. These TCRs' antigens remain unknown. General study findings and limits: Five TRBV segments, including TRBV5-6, TRBV5-1 and TRBV20-1, were more frequent in patients than controls.

The source material was blood. The receptors come from a girl aged 10-17 years with multiple sclerosis.

The chain is built from TRBV2 and TRBJ2-3; the D is unclear. Trimming stripped 7 bases from V and 7 bases from J, with 12 bases between. From germline, CDR1 is SNHLY and CDR2 FYNNEI. The CDR3 totals 12 residues. For the CDR3, the DNA is TGTGCCAGCATAGGAGAACCACATACGCAGTATTTT. Protein: CASIGEPHTQYF.

The chain recombines TRBV27 with TRBJ1-5; D may be TRBD1 (5 bases). The CDR3 totals 11 residues. Between the trimmed V and J ends, which lost 6 bases and 11 bases, there was a span of 11 bases. Germline CDR1 and CDR2: MNHEY and SMNVEV (reference sequence). In DNA form, the CDR3 reads TGTGCCAGCAGCCCTGACAGATCCCAGCATTTT. This gives the protein CASSPDRSQHF.

This clonotype was counted a single time. Its ends do not fully match the called genes, so a read error is possible. The CDR3 protein is CAIGEGQGIQYEQYF. In nucleotides, the CDR3 is TGTGCCATCGGTGAGGGGCAGGGGATCCAGTACGAGCAGTACTTC. The rearrangement uses TRBV10-3 and TRBJ2-7, with D perhaps matching TRBD1 (6 bases). CDR3 length: 15 amino acids. In germline, CDR1 is ENHRY, CDR2 SYGVKD.

On this clonotype itself: Relative to the germline gene, one junction end is altered; a read error may explain this. This rearrangement joins TRBV5-1 to TRBJ2-3; the match to TRBD1 covers 7 bases. The V gene's germline CDR1 is SGHRS and CDR2 YFSETQ. This CDR3 region has 15 residues. The CDR3 nucleotides read TGCGCCAACAGCTCTAACAGGGGACCTACAGATACGCAGTATTTT. This encodes CANSSNRGPTDTQYF.

This clonotype was detected only a few times. CDR3 bases: TGTGCCAGCAGCTGGACCGGACTAGCGGACACAGATACGCAGTATTTT. The encoded protein is CASSWTGLADTDTQYF. The chain couples TRBV7-2 to TRBJ2-3, with TRBD2 matching 10 bases. Germline CDR1 reads SGHTA; CDR2 reads FQGNSA. This CDR3 region has 16 residues. Losses at the gene ends were 4 bases for V and 2 bases for J; bases not matched to a gene: 6.

This clonotype was detected only a few times. The chain uses TRBV6-1 and TRBJ2-1; no firm D call. The CDR3 consists of 12 residues. V shed 3 bases and J shed 7 bases, with 7 bases lying between them. From germline, CDR1 is MNHNS and CDR2 SASEGT. The CDR3 loop is CASSEVVNEQFF. The CDR3 DNA follows: TGTGCCAGCAGTGAGGTAGTGAATGAGCAGTTCTTC.

The chain couples TRBV20-1 to TRBJ2-3; 8 bases agree with TRBD1. V was pared by 5 bases and J by 2 bases, with 12 bases of the junction left unmatched. This CDR3 spans 16 amino acids. Germline V gene sequence: CDR1 DFQATT, CDR2 SNEGSKA (reference sequence). CDR3 residues: CSAVISGGSFTDTQYF. The CDR3 nucleotides are TGCAGTGCTGTAATTTCAGGGGGCTCTTTCACAGATACGCAGTATTTT.

The chain is built from TRBV28 and TRBJ2-7; D may correspond to TRBD1 or TRBD2 (5 bases each). The V gene lost 3 bases and the J gene lost 3 bases, with 18 bases spanning the gap. Germline lookup yields CDR1 MDHEN and CDR2 SYDVKM. This CDR3 has 16 residues. CDR3 residues: CASSFGGGTGNYEQYF. Here the CDR3 DNA reads TGTGCCAGCAGTTTCGGAGGTGGGACCGGAAACTACGAGCAGTACTTC.

The chain has TRBV20-1 and TRBJ1-5; D gene uncertain. Trimming took off 3 bases at V and 4 bases at J, with 7 bases between the two ends. The CDR3 is 12 amino acids. Germline V gives CDR1 DFQATT, CDR2 SNEGSKA (reference sequence). The CDR3 sequence: CSARRENQPQHF. CDR3 nucleotide sequence: TGCAGTGCTAGGAGGGAAAATCAGCCCCAGCATTTT.

The table lists this clonotype with a few counts. This rearrangement joins TRBV3-1 to TRBJ2-7, with D possibly matching TRBD1 (6 bases). With 0 bases removed from V and 4 bases from J, the gap between germline ends came to 13 bases. Germline V gene sequence: CDR1 LGHDT, CDR2 YNNKEL (reference sequence). This CDR3 region has 15 residues. In DNA, the CDR3 is TGTGCCAGCAGCCAAGATCTTAACAGGGATTACGAGCAGTACTTC. Amino acids: CASSQDLNRDYEQYF.

The rearrangement uses TRBV27 and TRBJ2-4, with D hard to call. CDR3 length: 15 residues. Germline V gene lookup returns CDR1 MNHEY and CDR2 SMNVEV (reference sequence). Trimming cost V 4 bases and J 1 base, with 11 bases left between them. The CDR3 DNA follows: TGTGCCAGCAGTTCGGAGCCTGTGGCCAAAAACATTCAGTACTTC. The encoded protein is CASSSEPVAKNIQYF.

This clonotype was recorded once. The genes are TRBV4-1 and TRBJ2-1, with D tentatively TRBD2 (5 bases). The V end was cut by 0 bases, the J end by 5 bases, with 17 bases between. Germline V gene lookup returns CDR1 MGHRA and CDR2 YSYEKL. There are 17 residues in the CDR3. The CDR3 nucleotides read TGCGCCAGCAGCCAAGAACCCCTCGGAGCGGCCCACAATGAGCAGTTCTTC. Translation gives CASSQEPLGAAHNEQFF.

The chain carries TRBV15 and TRBJ1-1; D remains ambiguous. Trimming took off 4 bases at V and 4 bases at J, with 13 bases between the two ends. Germline V CDR1 and CDR2: LNHNV, YYDKDF (reference sequence). The CDR3 contains 14 residues. This chain's CDR3 is CATSTTRLSTEAFF. In DNA form, the CDR3 reads TGTGCCACCAGCACCACACGGTTGAGCACTGAAGCTTTCTTT.

The chain combines TRBV11-3 with TRBJ2-1; 7 bases are shared with TRBD2. Germline CDR1 reads SGHNT; CDR2 reads YENEEA. J gave up 9 bases and V 5 bases, and 10 bases lay outside the gene matches. This CDR3 comprises 14 residues. CDR3 in DNA: TGTGCCAGCAGCAAGGGGAGGGAGGGAATTGAGCAGTTCTTC. Its protein is CASSKGREGIEQFF.

The chain uses TRBV5-6 and TRBJ2-7; D call uncertain. Trimming took 2 bases from V and 3 from J, leaving 6 bases between them. This CDR3 spans 12 amino acids. Germline CDR1 SGHDT, CDR2 YYEEEE. The CDR3 region is CASSLNVYEQYF. In nucleotides, the CDR3 is TGTGCCAGCAGCTTAAACGTCTACGAGCAGTACTTC.

The V gene is TRBV4-3, the J gene TRBJ2-7, with TRBD1 matching over 7 bases. Looked up from germline, CDR1 is LGHNA and CDR2 is YSLEER. The CDR3 runs 15 residues. V shed 1 base and J 3 bases; nucleotides not matched to a gene: 6. CDR3 amino acids: CASSQGRQGVYEQYF. The CDR3 bases are TGCGCCAGCAGCCAAGGGAGGCAGGGGGTCTACGAGCAGTACTTC.

The chain has TRBV27 and TRBJ2-1, with D perhaps TRBD2 (6 bases). Germline assignment: CDR1 MNHEY and CDR2 SMNVEV (reference sequence). Between the trimmed V and J ends, which lost 7 bases and 0 bases, there was a span of 13 bases. The CDR3 contains 15 residues. CDR3 sequence reads: CASTMDGSSYNEQFF. The DNA of the CDR3 is TGTGCCAGCACAATGGACGGGAGCTCCTACAATGAGCAGTTCTTC.

There are a few counts of this clonotype. This chain connects TRBV10-3 to TRBJ2-2; 7 bases are a match to TRBD1. The trim removed 5 bases at V and 0 bases at J, leaving 3 bases unmatched. The germline V gene encodes CDR1 ENHRY and CDR2 SYGVKD. The CDR3 contains 15 residues. The CDR3 region is CAISPGQSNTGELFF. CDR3 DNA sequence: TGTGCCATCAGTCCGGGACAGTCGAACACCGGGGAGCTGTTTTTT.